This T cell receptor (beta chain) was sequenced during a study of technical replicates of blood from several donors. Profiled with immunoSEQ multiplex PCR; TCRdb holds only in-frame clones, not every one. The sample lists 70,000 to 95,000 clones, around 97% occurring once. Germline CDR1 reads SGHTA; CDR2 reads FQGTGA. This CDR3 is 13 amino acids long. Of note for this clone: At one boundary the junction diverges from the germline segment, which might be a read error.

This TCR derives from a human donor in good health. V gene TRBV7-3 combines with J gene TRBJ1-1, with D perhaps matching TRBD1 (6 bases). The source material was T cells isolated from PBMCs. CDR3 DNA: TGTGCCAGCAGCTTAACAAGGGACACCGAAGCTTTCTTT. This translates into CASSLTRDTEAFF.